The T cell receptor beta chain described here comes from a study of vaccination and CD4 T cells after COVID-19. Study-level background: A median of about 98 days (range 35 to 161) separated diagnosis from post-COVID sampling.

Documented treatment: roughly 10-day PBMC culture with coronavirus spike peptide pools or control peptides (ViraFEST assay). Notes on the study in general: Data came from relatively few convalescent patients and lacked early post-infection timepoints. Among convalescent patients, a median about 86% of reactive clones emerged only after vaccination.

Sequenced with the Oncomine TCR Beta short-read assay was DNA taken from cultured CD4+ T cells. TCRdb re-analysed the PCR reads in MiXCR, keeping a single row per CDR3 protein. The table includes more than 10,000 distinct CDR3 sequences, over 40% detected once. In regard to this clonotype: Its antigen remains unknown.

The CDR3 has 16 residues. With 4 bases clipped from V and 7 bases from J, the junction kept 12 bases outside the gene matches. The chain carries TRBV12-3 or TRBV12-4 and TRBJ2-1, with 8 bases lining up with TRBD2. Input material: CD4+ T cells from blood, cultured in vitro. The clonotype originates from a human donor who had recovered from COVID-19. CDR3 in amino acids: CASSSGLASSRNEQFF. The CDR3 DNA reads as TGTGCCAGCAGTTCCGGACTAGCCAGTTCCCGTAATGAGCAGTTCTTC.